The 21 T cell receptor beta chains in this list originate from one sample, sequenced in a study of OX40 agonist ivuxolimab in advanced cancers. The assay was immunoSEQ multiplex PCR, and TCRdb's table has in-frame clones only and misses some. This sample carries roughly 76,000 clones, about nine tenths of them seen once, and the ten largest clones take around 4.1%. The specimen comprised CD4+ or CD8+ T cells sorted from blood, sampled in a trial of the OX40 agonist ivuxolimab. These receptors all come from an adult with an advanced solid tumor such as melanoma, head and neck, liver or kidney cancer.

The rearrangement uses TRBV28 and TRBJ1-5; a possible D gene is TRBD1 (6 bases). The CDR3 has 13 residues. Germline V gene sequence: CDR1 MDHEN, CDR2 SYDVKM. CDR3 in amino acids: CAFSGRGGQPQHF. CDR3 coding DNA: TGTGCGTTTTCCGGCAGGGGTGGTCAGCCCCAGCATTTT.

The chain links TRBV2 to TRBJ1-3; D remains ambiguous. The V end lost 5 bases, the J end lost 4 bases, and 15 bases lay between the germline ends. The CDR3 contains 15 residues. Germline V gene lookup returns CDR1 SNHLY and CDR2 FYNNEI. CDR3 sequence: CASSYDVLGGNTIYF. DNA of the CDR3: TGTGCCAGCAGTTACGACGTTTTGGGAGGAAACACCATATATTTT.

The V call is TRBV7-9, the J call TRBJ1-4; TRBD1 aligns across 7 bases. Germline lookup yields CDR1 SEHNR and CDR2 FQNEAQ (reference sequence). After removal of 1 base from V and 7 bases from J, the junction contained 6 bases not matched to a gene. CDR3 length equals 15 residues. The CDR3 protein is CASSLGTGGGEKLFF. In DNA form, the CDR3 reads TGTGCCAGCAGCTTAGGGACAGGCGGCGGTGAAAAACTGTTTTTT.

The rearrangement uses TRBV7-3 and TRBJ2-5; 8 bases are shared with TRBD2. Looked up from germline, CDR1 is SGHTA and CDR2 is FQGTGA. The CDR3 is made up of 16 amino acids. V gave up 1 base and J gave up 2 bases; unmatched junction bases: 6. The CDR3 coding sequence is TGTGCCAGCAGCTTAAATAGCGGGATTGGTCAAGAGACCCAGTACTTC. Protein: CASSLNSGIGQETQYF.

The DNA of the CDR3 is TGTGCCACCAGCAGAGAACAGATCATAGCGGGAGGGCCGAGTACAGATACGCAGTATTTT. Protein product: CATSREQIIAGGPSTDTQYF. The chain has TRBV15 and TRBJ2-3, with 11 bases aligning to TRBD2. Germline CDR1 LNHNV, CDR2 YYDKDF (reference sequence). CDR3 size: 20 residues. J lost 3 bases, V lost 0 bases, and 14 bases had no gene match.

This sequence joins TRBV7-9 and TRBJ1-4; TRBD1 agrees at 7 bases. From germline, CDR1 is SEHNR and CDR2 FQNEAQ (reference sequence). The CDR3 contains 13 residues. Germline trimming cut 1 base from V and 8 bases from J; bases unmatched to any gene: 1. DNA for the CDR3: TGTGCCAGCAGCTTAGGGGGACAGGAAAAACTGTTTTTT. It codes for CASSLGGQEKLFF.

This clone appeared a few times. V is TRBV19 and J is TRBJ2-1, with 8 bases aligning to TRBD1. The CDR3 extends over 14 amino acids. V lost 2 bases to trimming and J lost 5 bases; unmatched junction nucleotides: 2. From germline, CDR1 is LNHDA and CDR2 SQIVND (reference sequence). CDR3 in amino acids: CASSIQGAHNEQFF. The CDR3 bases are TGTGCCAGTAGTATACAGGGGGCCCACAATGAGCAGTTCTTC.

The genes are TRBV7-6 and TRBJ2-7; TRBD2 might be the D (6 bases). Germline-derived CDR1 and CDR2 are SGHVS and FNYEAQ. Between the trimmed V and J ends, which lost 1 base and 2 bases, there was a span of 15 bases. The length of the CDR3 is 16 residues. The CDR3, as DNA: TGTGCCAGCAGCTTAGTTGGGACTTTGGTGACCTACGAGCAGTACTTC. Protein product: CASSLVGTLVTYEQYF.

The chain has TRBV30 and TRBJ2-2, with 13 bases that match TRBD2. Germline V gene sequence: CDR1 GTSNPN, CDR2 SVGIG (reference sequence). This CDR3 contains 15 residues. V trimming: 7 bases; J trimming: 6 bases; junction bases outside the gene matches: 8. The CDR3 sequence: CASLLGTSGAGELFF. The CDR3 nucleotides read TGTGCCTCCCTTTTAGGGACTAGCGGGGCCGGGGAGCTGTTTTTT.

The CDR3 coding sequence is TGTGCCAGCAGCCCAAGACCAGGGGATTATGGCTACACCTTC. This sequence encodes CASSPRPGDYGYTF. V is TRBV9 and J is TRBJ1-2, with a tentative D call TRBD1 (6 bases). V lost 4 bases and J 5 bases, leaving 15 bases between the germline ends. This CDR3 spans 14 amino acids. The V gene's germline CDR1 is SGDLS and CDR2 YYNGEE.

The rearrangement joins TRBV18 to TRBJ2-5, with D perhaps being TRBD1 or TRBD2 (5 bases each). The CDR3 sequence is 15 residues long. Germline CDR1 and CDR2: KGHSH and LQKENI. The V and J ends lost 5 bases and 4 bases respectively, with 17 bases between them. The chain's CDR3 is CASSRGTGVGETQYF. CDR3 nucleotide sequence: TGTGCCAGCTCAAGGGGAACCGGGGTCGGAGAGACCCAGTACTTC.

The chain carries TRBV13 and TRBJ1-4, with 11 bases matching TRBD1. This CDR3 has 15 amino acids. V trimming: 4 bases; J trimming: 6 bases; junction bases outside the gene matches: 4. In germline, CDR1 is PRHDT, CDR2 FYEKMQ (reference sequence). For the CDR3, the DNA is TGTGCCAGCAGCTATCGGACAGGGGGCGATGAAAAACTGTTTTTT. Translated, it gives CASSYRTGGDEKLFF.

The gene calls are TRBV19 and TRBJ2-7; TRBD2 matches 8 bases. CDR1 and CDR2 from the germline V gene are LNHDA and SQIVND (reference sequence). The junction had 8 bases not matched to a gene; V was cut back by 5 bases and J by 2 bases. This CDR3 has 15 residues. The CDR3 sequence: CASSPKREYTYEQYF. The CDR3 DNA follows: TGTGCCAGTAGTCCGAAGCGGGAGTACACCTACGAGCAGTACTTC.

Regarding this clone: This specimen includes other DNA sequences encoding the same CDR3. This chain uses TRBV19 with TRBJ2-3, with 8 nucleotides matching TRBD2. The CDR3 is made up of 14 amino acids. The J segment lost 2 bases and the V segment lost 6 bases, leaving 4 bases of the junction unmatched. CDR1 is LNHDA and CDR2 is SQIVND in the germline V gene (reference sequence). CDR3 sequence: CASRQRGNTDTQYF. The CDR3, as DNA: TGTGCCAGTAGGCAGCGGGGGAACACAGATACGCAGTATTTT.

The chain has TRBV5-4 and TRBJ1-2, with D hard to call. V was cut by 0 bases and J by 4 bases, with 7 bases left in between. CDR1 is SGHNT and CDR2 is YYREEE in the germline V gene (reference sequence). The CDR3 covers 13 residues. The CDR3 nucleotides are TGTGCCAGCAGCTTGGGACGAGGCTATGGCTACACCTTC. Residues: CASSLGRGYGYTF. Based on the CDR3 plus reference TRBV5-4 and TRBJ1-2, the full variable domain is ETGVTQSPTHLIKTRGQQVTLRCSSQSGHNTVSWYQQALGQGPQFIFQYYREEENGRGNFPPRFSGLQFPNYSSELNVNALELDDSALYLCASSLGRGYGYTFGSGTRLTVV.

The chain is built from TRBV4-2 and TRBJ2-7; 13 positions match TRBD2. V dropped 1 base and J dropped 2; count of bases not matched to a gene: 8. The CDR3 is made up of 18 amino acids. Germline values: CDR1 LGHNA, CDR2 YNFKEQ. CDR3 protein: CASSQGWTSGSHPYEQYF. Here the CDR3 DNA reads TGTGCCAGCAGCCAAGGGTGGACTAGCGGGAGCCATCCCTACGAGCAGTACTTC.

This chain connects TRBV11-2 to TRBJ2-5, with 10 bases identical to TRBD1. The trim removed 5 bases at V and 1 base at J, leaving 1 base unmatched. This CDR3 is built from 14 residues. Germline loops: CDR1 SGHAT, CDR2 FQNNGV. As DNA, the CDR3 is TGTGCCAGCAGCCGACAGGGGGCCCAAGAGACCCAGTACTTC. Translating gives CASSRQGAQETQYF.

The chain combines TRBV7-3 with TRBJ2-5; 9 nucleotides agree with TRBD2. This CDR3 is built from 15 residues. J lost 5 bases, V lost 4 bases, and 8 bases had no gene match. CDR1 and CDR2 (germline): SGHTA, FQGTGA. The CDR3 bases are TGTGCCAGCAGCTCCATAGCGGGAGAATGGGAGACCCAGTACTTC. Its translation: CASSSIAGEWETQYF.

CDR3 sequence (DNA): TGTGCCAGTGGCTTCCAGGGGGTTAACTATGGCTACACCTTC. Protein sequence: CASGFQGVNYGYTF. The chain combines TRBV7-6 with TRBJ1-2, with 7 bases identical to TRBD1. The CDR3 contains 14 residues. CDR1 and CDR2 from the germline V gene are SGHVS and FNYEAQ. The ends lost 9 bases at V and 1 base at J; junction bases unmatched: 8.

Turning to this clone: One junction end disagrees with the germline gene, perhaps due to a read error. The chain links TRBV6-4 to TRBJ2-3; a possible D gene is TRBD2 (6 bases). The germline gives CDR1 MRHNA, CDR2 SNTAGT. There are 17 residues in the CDR3. CDR3 sequence: CATCPGQRVSGTYTQYF. The CDR3 region has the DNA TGTGCCACCTGCCCTGGCCAGCGGGTATCAGGCACATATACGCAGTATTTT.

Comments on this clone: Within the sample, other DNA sequences also encode this same CDR3. The V gene is TRBV6-1, the J gene TRBJ1-5; the D is unclear. V was pared by 0 bases and J by 7 bases, with 16 bases between. The CDR3 is made up of 16 amino acids. Germline CDR1 reads MNHNS; CDR2 reads SASEGT. CDR3 sequence reads: CASSEAATRVGQPQHF. The CDR3 DNA sequence: TGTGCCAGCAGTGAAGCTGCTACTCGTGTGGGGCAGCCCCAGCATTTT.